What follows is one T cell receptor beta chain and its context. What it recognizes is unknown. This sample was included in a study of blood T cells in healthy people across ages. Findings of the study overall: Greater diversity and more naive CD4+ cells were seen in long-lived donors than in aged donors. Diversity figures based on one million T cells were deemed too low. CMV infection status of these donors was not known.

Primers used in a second PCR of roughly 7 to 11 cycles were a sample-barcoded 5' primer and a J-beta primer mix. Via MiXCR, TCRdb re-called the 5' RACE reads, giving one row per CDR3 protein. The repertoire consists of roughly 900,000 distinct CDR3 sequences, with around 46% occurring once and the leading ten covering 13%. Each donor's blood draw was approximately 10 milliliters of peripheral blood. Between the trimmed V and J ends, which lost 4 bases and 0 bases, there was a span of 13 bases. Germline loops: CDR1 DFQATT, CDR2 SNEGSKA (reference sequence). There are 15 residues in the CDR3. The receptor's source is a man aged 30 to 39 in good health. This sequence joins TRBV20-1 and TRBJ2-4, with D perhaps matching TRBD2 (6 bases). Sequenced input: blood. In DNA form, the CDR3 reads TGCAGTGCTACCCCCGGGGGTTTAGCCAAAAACATTCAGTACTTC. This translates into CSATPGGLAKNIQYF.